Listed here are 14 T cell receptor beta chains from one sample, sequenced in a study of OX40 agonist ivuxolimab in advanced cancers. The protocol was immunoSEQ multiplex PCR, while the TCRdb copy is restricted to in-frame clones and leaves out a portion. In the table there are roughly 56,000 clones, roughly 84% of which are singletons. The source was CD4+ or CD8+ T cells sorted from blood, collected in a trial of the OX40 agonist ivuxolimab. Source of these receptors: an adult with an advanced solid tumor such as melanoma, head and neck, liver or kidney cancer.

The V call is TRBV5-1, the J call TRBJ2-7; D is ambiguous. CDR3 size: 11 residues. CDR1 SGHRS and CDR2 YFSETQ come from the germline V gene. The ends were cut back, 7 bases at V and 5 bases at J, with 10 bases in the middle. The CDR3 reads CASSSGHEQYF. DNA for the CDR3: TGCGCCAGCTCTTCAGGTCACGAGCAGTACTTC. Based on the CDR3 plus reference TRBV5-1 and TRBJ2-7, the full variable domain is KAGVTQTPRYLIKTRGQQVTLSCSPISGHRSVSWYQQTPGQGLQFLFEYFSETQRNKGNFPGRFSGRQFSNSRSEMNVSTLELGDSALYLCASSSGHEQYFGPGTRLTVT.

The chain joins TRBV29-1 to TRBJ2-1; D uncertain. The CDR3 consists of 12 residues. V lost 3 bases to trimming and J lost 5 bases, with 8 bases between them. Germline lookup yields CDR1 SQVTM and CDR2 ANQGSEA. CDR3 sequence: CSVERRDNEQFF. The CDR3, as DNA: TGCAGCGTTGAGCGTAGGGACAATGAGCAGTTCTTC.

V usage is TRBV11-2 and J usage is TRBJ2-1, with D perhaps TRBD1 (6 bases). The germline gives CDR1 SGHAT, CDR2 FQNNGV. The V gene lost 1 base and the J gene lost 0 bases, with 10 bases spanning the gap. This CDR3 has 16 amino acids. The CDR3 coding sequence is TGTGCCAGCAGCTTAGGGACAGCTAGCTCCTACAATGAGCAGTTCTTC. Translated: CASSLGTASSYNEQFF.

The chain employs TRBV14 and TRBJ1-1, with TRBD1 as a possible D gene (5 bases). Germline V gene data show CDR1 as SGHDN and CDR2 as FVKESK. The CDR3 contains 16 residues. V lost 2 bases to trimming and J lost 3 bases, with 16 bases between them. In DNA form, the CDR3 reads TGTGCCAGCAGCCAAAAGTTTGAGAGGGGATACACTGAAGCTTTCTTT. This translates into CASSQKFERGYTEAFF.

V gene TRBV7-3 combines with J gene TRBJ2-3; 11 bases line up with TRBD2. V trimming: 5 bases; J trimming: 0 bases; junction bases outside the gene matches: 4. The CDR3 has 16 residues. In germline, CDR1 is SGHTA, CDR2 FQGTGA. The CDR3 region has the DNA TGTGCCAGCAGCCCCAGGACTAGCGGGAGCACAGATACGCAGTATTTT. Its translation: CASSPRTSGSTDTQYF.

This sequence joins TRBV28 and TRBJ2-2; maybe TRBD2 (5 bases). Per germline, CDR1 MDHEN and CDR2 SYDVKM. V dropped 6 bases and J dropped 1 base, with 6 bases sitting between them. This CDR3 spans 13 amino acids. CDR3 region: CASRSGNTGELFF. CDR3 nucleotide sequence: TGTGCCAGCAGGAGCGGGAACACCGGGGAGCTGTTTTTT.

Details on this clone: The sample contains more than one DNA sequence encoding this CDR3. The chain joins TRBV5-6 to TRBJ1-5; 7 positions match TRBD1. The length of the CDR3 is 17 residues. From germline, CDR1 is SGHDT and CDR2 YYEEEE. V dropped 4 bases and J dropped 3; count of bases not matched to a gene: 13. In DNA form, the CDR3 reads TGTGCCAGCAGCCTGGAAGGGGGCGTCGGGTCCAATCAGCCCCAGCATTTT. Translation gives CASSLEGGVGSNQPQHF.

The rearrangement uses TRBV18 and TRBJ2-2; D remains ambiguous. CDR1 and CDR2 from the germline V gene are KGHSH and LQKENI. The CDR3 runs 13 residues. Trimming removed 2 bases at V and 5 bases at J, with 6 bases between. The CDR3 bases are TGTGCCAGCTCACCAACCCTGACCGGGGAGCTGTTTTTT. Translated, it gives CASSPTLTGELFF.

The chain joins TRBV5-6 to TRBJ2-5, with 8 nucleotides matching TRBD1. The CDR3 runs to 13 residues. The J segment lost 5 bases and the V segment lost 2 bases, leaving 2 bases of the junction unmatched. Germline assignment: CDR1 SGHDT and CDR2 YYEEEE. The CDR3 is CASSFRGRETQYF. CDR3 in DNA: TGTGCCAGCAGCTTCAGGGGGCGGGAGACCCAGTACTTC.

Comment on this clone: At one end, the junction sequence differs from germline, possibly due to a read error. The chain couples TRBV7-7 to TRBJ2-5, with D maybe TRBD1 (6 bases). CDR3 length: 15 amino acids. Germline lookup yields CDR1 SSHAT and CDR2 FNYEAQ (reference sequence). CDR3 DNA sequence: TGTGCTAGCAGCAGCTCGGGGACAACGGAGGAGACCCAGTACTTC. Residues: CASSSSGTTEETQYF.

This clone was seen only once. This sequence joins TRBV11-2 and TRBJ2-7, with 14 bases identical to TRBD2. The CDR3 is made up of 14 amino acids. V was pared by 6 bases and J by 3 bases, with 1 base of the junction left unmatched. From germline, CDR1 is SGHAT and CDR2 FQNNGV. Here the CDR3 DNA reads TGTGCCAGCAGGGGACTAGCGGGAGTCTACGAGCAGTACTTC. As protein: CASRGLAGVYEQYF. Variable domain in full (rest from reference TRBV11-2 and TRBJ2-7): EAGVAQSPRYKIIEKRQSVAFWCNPISGHATLYWYQQILGQGPKLLIQFQNNGVVDDSQLPKDRFSAERLKGVDSTLKIQPAKLEDSAVYLCASRGLAGVYEQYFGPGTRLTVT.

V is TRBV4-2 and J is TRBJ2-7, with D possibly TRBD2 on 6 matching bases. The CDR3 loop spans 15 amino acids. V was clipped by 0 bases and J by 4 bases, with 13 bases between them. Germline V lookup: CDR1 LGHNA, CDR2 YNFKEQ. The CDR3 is CASSQDPGGYYEQYF. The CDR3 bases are TGTGCCAGCAGCCAAGATCCTGGGGGGTATTACGAGCAGTACTTC.

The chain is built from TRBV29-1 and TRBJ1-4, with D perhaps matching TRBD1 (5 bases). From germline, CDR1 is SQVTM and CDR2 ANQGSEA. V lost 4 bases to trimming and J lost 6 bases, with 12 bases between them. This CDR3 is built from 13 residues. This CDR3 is CSVAQGLDEKLFF. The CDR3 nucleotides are TGCAGCGTTGCTCAGGGTTTGGATGAAAAACTGTTTTTT.

The CDR3 sequence: CASSPRDREDTEAFF. Here the CDR3 DNA reads TGTGCCAGCAGCCCTCGAGACAGGGAGGACACTGAAGCTTTCTTT. The chain carries TRBV5-4 and TRBJ1-1; 7 nucleotides line up with TRBD1. J gave up 3 bases and V 4 bases, and 9 bases lay outside the gene matches. The CDR3 totals 15 residues. Per germline, CDR1 SGHNT and CDR2 YYREEE (reference sequence). The whole variable domain, remainder taken from reference TRBV5-4 and TRBJ1-1, is ETGVTQSPTHLIKTRGQQVTLRCSSQSGHNTVSWYQQALGQGPQFIFQYYREEENGRGNFPPRFSGLQFPNYSSELNVNALELDDSALYLCASSPRDREDTEAFFGQGTRLTVV.